Following are 25 T cell receptor beta chains from one sample sequenced in a study of beta chain features in type 1 diabetes. Sequenced material consisted of expressed TCRB transcripts (all of the isolated RNA was reverse transcribed). The repertoire was sequenced with immunoSEQ multiplex PCR; TCRdb's copy has only in-frame clones and lacks some. The sample contains 200,000 to 300,000 clones, around a quarter of which appear only once. Specimen: central memory CD4+ T cells from blood. These receptors all come from a man between 25 and 39 years old in good health.

This clone was recorded many times. Other DNA sequences in the sample encode the same CDR3. V usage is TRBV2 and J usage is TRBJ2-5; D gene uncertain. V was pared by 6 bases and J by 2 bases, with 10 bases between. The germline V gene encodes CDR1 SNHLY and CDR2 FYNNEI. The CDR3 runs 13 residues. The DNA of the CDR3 is TGTGCCAGCAGAAATACAGAGCAAGAGACCCAGTACTTC. Amino acids: CASRNTEQETQYF.

The CDR3 nucleotides read TGTGCCAGCAGCTTTTCAGCTCAAGATACGCAGTATTTT. This encodes CASSFSAQDTQYF. This chain joins TRBV7-6 and TRBJ2-3; D gene unclear. In germline, CDR1 is SGHVS, CDR2 FNYEAQ. This CDR3 is built from 13 residues. V lost 3 bases and J 5 bases, leaving 9 bases between the germline ends.

J is TRBJ1-1 and V is TRBV6-5; 9 positions match TRBD1. The germline CDR1 and CDR2 sequences are MNHEY and SVGAGI. The CDR3 has 14 residues. V lost 6 bases to trimming and J lost 5 bases; unmatched junction nucleotides: 7. The CDR3, as DNA: TGTGCCAGCAGCCCCGGGACAGGGAGGACTGAAGCTTTCTTT. Translated, it gives CASSPGTGRTEAFF.

The J gene is TRBJ1-5, the V gene TRBV4-1; TRBD1 is a possible D gene (5 bases). The germline V gene encodes CDR1 MGHRA and CDR2 YSYEKL. CDR3 length equals 16 residues. Trimming shortened V by 0 bases and J by 7 bases, and 16 bases separated the two germline ends. The CDR3 region has the DNA TGCGCCAGCAGCCAAGATGGGGCCGCGGCCTACCAGCCCCAGCATTTT. It specifies CASSQDGAAAYQPQHF.

This chain uses TRBV29-1 with TRBJ2-7; 9 nucleotides align to TRBD1. CDR3 length: 14 residues. Germline trimming cut 5 bases from V and 3 bases from J; bases unmatched to any gene: 8. Germline V gene sequence: CDR1 SQVTM, CDR2 ANQGSEA. In nucleotides, the CDR3 is TGCAGCGTTTCACCTTCGACAGGGGGCTACGAGCAGTACTTC. Residues: CSVSPSTGGYEQYF.

This clone was found many times. This chain connects TRBV15 to TRBJ1-2; 8 bases map to TRBD1. Per germline, CDR1 LNHNV and CDR2 YYDKDF (reference sequence). The CDR3 covers 14 residues. Trimming took 1 base from V and 7 from J; bases not matched to a gene: 5. For the CDR3, the DNA is TGTGCCACCAGCAGAGCGGACAGGGTCGGTGGCTACACCTTC. This translates into CATSRADRVGGYTF.

This clone was seen more than once but under ten times. The V call is TRBV11-2, the J call TRBJ2-1; 8 bases align to TRBD1. Germline V gene data show CDR1 as SGHAT and CDR2 as FQNNGV. The CDR3 runs 15 residues. V was clipped by 2 bases and J by 6 bases; unmatched bases: 6. For the CDR3, the DNA is TGTGCCAGCAGCTTACGGTATGGACAGGGCAATGAGCAGTTCTTC. Amino acid sequence: CASSLRYGQGNEQFF.

The chain recombines TRBV28 with TRBJ1-2; the D is unclear. The CDR3 totals 12 residues. From germline, CDR1 is MDHEN and CDR2 SYDVKM. V shed 4 bases and J shed 5 bases, with 8 bases lying between them. CDR3 DNA: TGTGCCAGCAGTTCCGGGAGGTATGGCTACACCTTC. Residues: CASSSGRYGYTF.

In this sample, this clone turned up a few times. The genes are TRBV6-5 and TRBJ1-5; TRBD1 is a possible D gene (5 bases). The CDR3 is 13 amino acids. Trimming cost V 5 bases and J 5 bases, with 10 bases left between them. Germline V gene lookup returns CDR1 MNHEY and CDR2 SVGAGI. CDR3 loop: CASSRGGHQPQHF. The CDR3 region has the DNA TGTGCCAGCAGTAGGGGAGGGCATCAGCCCCAGCATTTT.

The chain combines TRBV10-3 with TRBJ2-7; D call uncertain. This CDR3 region has 13 residues. Trimming removed 0 bases at V and 3 bases at J, with 6 bases between. CDR1 and CDR2 (germline): ENHRY, SYGVKD. The CDR3 reads CAISESKYYEQYF. CDR3 in DNA: TGTGCCATCAGTGAGTCAAAGTACTACGAGCAGTACTTC.

This chain connects TRBV7-6 to TRBJ2-3, with no clear D. Germline V lookup: CDR1 SGHVS, CDR2 FNYEAQ. There are 15 residues in the CDR3. Trimming shortened V by 1 base and J by 1 base, and 9 bases separated the two germline ends. CDR3 in amino acids: CASSLVSEGTDTQYF. As DNA, the CDR3 is TGTGCCAGCAGCTTAGTGTCAGAGGGCACAGATACGCAGTATTTT.

This clone was counted between two and nine times. Within the sample, other DNA sequences also encode this same CDR3. V is TRBV29-1 and J is TRBJ2-7, with TRBD1 as a possible D gene (5 bases). CDR1 is SQVTM and CDR2 is ANQGSEA in the germline V gene. The CDR3 contains 12 residues. Trimming took off 6 bases at V and 2 bases at J, with 11 bases between the two ends. The CDR3 bases are TGCAGCGTCCTCACAGGAACCTACGAGCAGTACTTC. Translation gives CSVLTGTYEQYF.

This clone was seen more than once but under ten times. The chain couples TRBV21-1 to TRBJ1-5; the table's D call, TRBD1, has no DNA check behind it. TRBV21-1 is classified as a pseudogene. CDR3 length equals 16 residues. The CDR3, as DNA: TGTGCCAGCACTGACTCGAGGGACAGATTCAATCAGCCCCAGCATTTT. This codes for CASTDSRDRFNQPQHF.

This chain connects TRBV7-9 to TRBJ1-5; no definite D call. Germline CDR1 and CDR2: SEHNR and FQNEAQ (reference sequence). The germline V and J ends were trimmed by 6 bases and 3 bases, with 6 bases remaining between them. This CDR3 has 12 amino acids. CDR3 DNA: TGTGCCAGCAGACGGTACAATCAGCCCCAGCATTTT. It encodes CASRRYNQPQHF.

The table lists this clone with a few counts. The rearrangement links TRBV7-2 to TRBJ2-7; D not certain. V lost 0 bases and J 1 base, leaving 7 bases between the germline ends. CDR1 and CDR2 (germline): SGHTA, FQGNSA. The CDR3 length is 14 residues. The CDR3 DNA is TGTGCCAGCAGCTTAGCGTCAGAATCCTACGAGCAGTACTTC. Protein sequence: CASSLASESYEQYF.

The chain recombines TRBV28 with TRBJ2-7, with D maybe TRBD2 (6 bases). CDR1 MDHEN and CDR2 SYDVKM come from the germline V gene. This CDR3 has 16 residues. V shed 2 bases and J shed 0 bases, with 14 bases lying between them. Here the CDR3 DNA reads TGTGCCAGCAGTTTACTGAGGAGGGGAAGCTCCTACGAGCAGTACTTC. Protein product: CASSLLRRGSSYEQYF.

This chain joins TRBV6-5 and TRBJ2-1, with 12 bases lining up with TRBD2. Losses at the gene ends were 10 bases for V and 7 bases for J; bases not matched to a gene: 5. Germline V gene sequence: CDR1 MNHEY, CDR2 SVGAGI. The CDR3 is 13 residues long. The CDR3 bases are TGTGCCATCAGGACTAGCGGGACTAATGAGCAGTTCTTC. It is translated as CAIRTSGTNEQFF.

This chain connects TRBV30 to TRBJ1-6; tentative D call: TRBD1 (5 bases). Between the trimmed V and J ends, which lost 0 bases and 8 bases, there was a span of 8 bases. Germline-derived CDR1 and CDR2 are GTSNPN and SVGIG (reference sequence). The CDR3 consists of 13 residues. The CDR3 is CAWSVGTHSPLHF. As DNA, the CDR3 is TGTGCCTGGAGTGTAGGGACTCATTCACCCCTCCACTTT.

This clone turned up a few times. Within the sample, other DNA sequences also encode this same CDR3. V and J are TRBV11-2 and TRBJ2-1; TRBD1 is a possible D gene (5 bases). Germline CDR1 and CDR2: SGHAT and FQNNGV. The CDR3 totals 12 residues. With 4 bases removed from V and 8 bases from J, the gap between germline ends came to 9 bases. Here the CDR3 reads CASSSGRDEQFF. CDR3 sequence (DNA): TGTGCCAGCAGCTCAGGCAGGGATGAGCAGTTCTTC.

V is TRBV11-1 and J is TRBJ2-5; D is undetermined. The germline CDR1 and CDR2 sequences are SGHAT and FQDESV (reference sequence). V lost 3 bases to trimming and J lost 5 bases, with 10 bases between them. The CDR3 has 13 residues. The DNA of the CDR3 is TGTGCCAGCAGCTTCCTGGTGGCGGAGACCCAGTACTTC. Protein product: CASSFLVAETQYF.

This clone was detected only a few times. This sequence joins TRBV2 and TRBJ1-5, with 10 bases identical to TRBD1. This CDR3 region has 15 residues. V lost 5 bases to trimming and J lost 6 bases; unmatched junction nucleotides: 7. Germline-derived CDR1 and CDR2 are SNHLY and FYNNEI. This CDR3 reads CASSRDRGNGQPQHF. Here the CDR3 DNA reads TGTGCCAGCAGTCGGGACAGGGGTAATGGTCAGCCCCAGCATTTT.

The sample holds one count of this clone. The chain combines TRBV30 with TRBJ2-7, with 7 bases lining up with TRBD2. The CDR3 covers 16 residues. V lost 0 bases to trimming and J lost 6 bases; unmatched junction nucleotides: 14. Germline V gene sequence: CDR1 GTSNPN, CDR2 SVGIG (reference sequence). The CDR3 region is CAWSVLGSAGAGEQYF. The DNA of the CDR3 is TGTGCCTGGAGTGTACTCGGCTCCGCGGGAGCGGGCGAGCAGTACTTC.

This clone was seen only a few times. V gene TRBV5-1 combines with J gene TRBJ1-2, with 8 bases lining up with TRBD1. Germline CDR1 is SGHRS and CDR2 is YFSETQ. V lost 4 bases and J lost 3; bases outside the gene matches: 11. The CDR3 totals 16 residues. The CDR3 bases are TGCGCCAGCAGCGACGCCCCGGGACAGGACTACTATGGCTACACCTTC. Translating gives CASSDAPGQDYYGYTF. The full variable domain, with the rest looked up from reference TRBV5-1 and TRBJ1-2, is KAGVTQTPRYLIKTRGQQVTLSCSPISGHRSVSWYQQTPGQGLQFLFEYFSETQRNKGNFPGRFSGRQFSNSRSEMNVSTLELGDSALYLCASSDAPGQDYYGYTFGSGTRLTVV.

This clone was counted once. This chain joins TRBV5-4 and TRBJ2-5; 11 bases are shared with TRBD2. V was pared by 4 bases and J by 1 base, with 9 bases of the junction left unmatched. Germline CDR1 and CDR2: SGHNT and YYREEE (reference sequence). CDR3 length: 17 residues. The CDR3 protein is CASSPGLAAKRQETQYF. CDR3 nucleotide sequence: TGTGCCAGCAGCCCGGGACTAGCGGCCAAGCGCCAAGAGACCCAGTACTTC.

This clone was detected only a few times. The chain is built from TRBV7-2 and TRBJ1-3; D not certain. CDR3 length: 14 residues. Germline CDR1 SGHTA, CDR2 FQGNSA. The V and J ends lost 3 bases and 2 bases respectively, with 8 bases between them. The chain's CDR3 is CASSFAGAGNTIYF. Written as DNA, the CDR3 is TGTGCCAGCAGCTTTGCTGGGGCTGGAAACACCATATATTTT. Together with reference TRBV7-2 and TRBJ1-3, the CDR3 gives the full variable domain: GAGVSQSPSNKVTEKGKDVELRCDPISGHTALYWYRQSLGQGLEFLIYFQGNSAPDKSGLPSDRFSAERTGGSVSTLTIQRTQQEDSAVYLCASSFAGAGNTIYFGEGSWLTVV.